This T cell receptor (beta chain) derives from a study of blood T cell repertoires in COVID-19. In germline, CDR1 is ENHRY, CDR2 SYGVKD. The CDR3 runs 13 residues. Trimming pared 7 bases from V and 6 bases from J, leaving 16 bases between. Per the study methods: Cell counts per sample came from amplifying reference gene primers. The table came from immunoSEQ multiplex PCR; TCRdb's copy has only in-frame clones and leaves some out. The V and J calls and clone size were taken over from that table, and D and trimming were inferred from the DNA. The sample has some 120,000 clones; 81% are singletons. The chain is built from TRBV10-3 and TRBJ2-7, with D maybe TRBD2 (7 bases). This clonotype was sampled from a human donor in a cohort sampled during active COVID-19. Sequenced material: peripheral blood. For the CDR3, the DNA is TGTGCCATCATGGGAGGGTTAGGGGGCGAGCAGTACTTC. It codes for CAIMGGLGGEQYF.